The 5 T cell receptor beta chains given below trace back to one sample, sequenced in a study of T-cell memory formation after mild COVID-19. TCRdb re-called the 5' RACE reads with MiXCR, one entry per CDR3 protein. The top ten clones hold 3.5% of a sample with 200,000 to 250,000 distinct CDR3 sequences, approximately 10% of them seen once. Sequencing input: PBMCs or a T cell subset sorted from them (not recorded which). Receptors were obtained from a young man who had mild COVID-19 (a few samples of this study predate the infection). Cell type and time point are not known.

This clonotype came up many times. The chain has TRBV10-3 and TRBJ2-5, with a weak D call TRBD1 (6 bases). This CDR3 has 13 residues. Trimming cost V 5 bases and J 3 bases, with 10 bases left between them. Germline values: CDR1 ENHRY, CDR2 SYGVKD. CDR3 region: CAISWTDKETQYF. DNA of the CDR3: TGTGCCATCAGTTGGACAGATAAAGAGACCCAGTACTTC.

The rearrangement joins TRBV5-1 to TRBJ2-3; D uncertain. V was clipped by 1 base and J by 2 bases, with 11 bases between them. This CDR3 region has 15 residues. The germline V gene has CDR1 SGHRS and CDR2 YFSETQ. CDR3 region: CASSLSGANTDTQYF. The CDR3 region has the DNA TGCGCCAGCAGCTTGTCAGGAGCAAACACAGATACGCAGTATTTT.

This clonotype was seen a few times. The genes are TRBV19 and TRBJ2-5, with D hard to call. The V gene's germline CDR1 is LNHDA and CDR2 SQIVND (reference sequence). This CDR3 comprises 13 residues. Deletions cut 3 bases from V and 5 bases from J, with 10 bases between. In DNA form, the CDR3 reads TGTGCCAGTAGTATCCGGGTGATTGAGACCCAGTACTTC. It specifies CASSIRVIETQYF.

The V gene is TRBV12-3 or TRBV12-4, the J gene TRBJ2-6, with 8 bases matching TRBD1. The V gene end was trimmed by 6 bases and the J gene end by 2 bases; junction bases not matched to a gene: 0. This CDR3 has 14 amino acids. The CDR3 DNA is TGTGCCAGCAGGGGACAGGCTGGGGCCAACGTCCTGACTTTC. Amino acids: CASRGQAGANVLTF.

In its sample, this clonotype was seen a few times. The chain combines TRBV30 with TRBJ1-2; no clear D. The germline V gene has CDR1 GTSNPN and CDR2 SVGIG (reference sequence). The length of the CDR3 is 13 residues. V was cut by 4 bases and J by 8 bases, with 17 bases left in between. CDR3 in DNA: TGTGCCTGGACCGCGTTCAGTCCGGGGGGCTACACCTTC. The encoded protein is CAWTAFSPGGYTF.